The 16 T cell receptor beta chains listed next were all sequenced from one sample in a study of blood T cell repertoires in COVID-19. The repertoire was sequenced with immunoSEQ multiplex PCR; TCRdb's copy has only in-frame clones and lacks some. The table includes 310,000 or so clones, 87% detected once. Source material: PBMCs or T cells enriched from blood (not recorded which). The source is a young woman who had recovered from COVID-19.

The chain uses TRBV5-1 and TRBJ1-3; TRBD1 is a possible D gene (5 bases). The CDR3 runs 16 residues. V dropped 0 bases and J dropped 4 bases, with 14 bases sitting between them. CDR1 is SGHRS and CDR2 is YFSETQ in the germline V gene. CDR3 nucleotides: TGCGCCAGCAGCTTGGTCGGCAGGGTTGGCGGAAACACCATATATTTT. Its protein product is CASSLVGRVGGNTIYF.

The V call is TRBV19, the J call TRBJ2-4; possible D gene TRBD2, 6 bases. The CDR3 extends over 17 amino acids. V was clipped by 7 bases and J by 0 bases, with 19 bases between them. Germline loops: CDR1 LNHDA, CDR2 SQIVND (reference sequence). CDR3 region: CASKRDSIPLAKNIQYF. The CDR3 DNA is TGTGCCAGTAAGAGGGACTCAATCCCGCTAGCCAAAAACATTCAGTACTTC.

The rearrangement links TRBV6-2 or TRBV6-3 to TRBJ2-7; 7 bases match TRBD2. Germline V gene sequence: CDR1 MNHEY, CDR2 SVGEGT. This CDR3 contains 15 residues. Trimming cost V 5 bases and J 3 bases; bases outside gene matches: 10. CDR3 DNA: TGTGCCAGCAGTCTTCAGCAAGCGGGATACTACGAGCAGTACTTC. Amino acid sequence: CASSLQQAGYYEQYF.

J is TRBJ1-1 and V is TRBV5-6; D is unresolved. Germline lookup yields CDR1 SGHDT and CDR2 YYEEEE. V was shortened by 1 base and J by 7 bases, with 14 bases between the two germline ends. This CDR3 is built from 14 residues. CDR3 sequence: CASSLNRPGLEAFF. DNA of the CDR3: TGTGCCAGCAGCTTGAACCGCCCCGGTCTTGAAGCTTTCTTT.

The chain carries TRBV6-5 and TRBJ1-3, with 8 bases lining up with TRBD1. The germline V gene encodes CDR1 MNHEY and CDR2 SVGAGI. V was clipped by 4 bases and J by 4 bases; unmatched bases: 3. CDR3 length: 14 amino acids. The CDR3 reads CASSSTGAGNTIYF. The DNA for the CDR3 is TGTGCCAGCAGTTCGACAGGGGCCGGAAACACCATATATTTT.

V and J are TRBV20-1 and TRBJ1-5; D is uncertain. The CDR3 runs 13 residues. Germline CDR1 and CDR2: DFQATT and SNEGSKA (reference sequence). V lost 8 bases, J lost 4 bases, and 15 bases lay in between. CDR3 region: CSSSVSGNQPQHF. In DNA form, the CDR3 reads TGCAGTTCAAGTGTATCGGGAAATCAGCCCCAGCATTTT.

The genes are TRBV6-5 and TRBJ2-7; 8 bases align to TRBD1. CDR1 is MNHEY, CDR2 SVGAGI, per germline. The CDR3 extends over 13 amino acids. Losses at the gene ends were 5 bases for V and 3 bases for J; bases not matched to a gene: 3. CDR3 residues: CASSQGADYEQYF. CDR3 nucleotide sequence: TGTGCCAGCAGTCAGGGGGCGGACTACGAGCAGTACTTC.

The gene calls are TRBV3-1 (or the pseudogene TRBV3-2) and TRBJ2-7; perhaps TRBD1 as D (5 bases). Germline V gene lookup returns CDR1 LGHDT and CDR2 YNNKEL (reference sequence). Trimming left V 1 base short and J 5 bases short, with 27 bases between. This CDR3 has 19 residues. CDR3: CASSQGRRNQVGRGHEQYF. DNA of the CDR3: TGTGCCAGCAGCCAAGGACGGCGAAATCAGGTTGGTAGGGGCCACGAGCAGTACTTC.

This chain joins TRBV7-8 and TRBJ1-4, with D possibly being TRBD1 (5 bases). V lost 4 bases, J lost 2 bases, and 11 bases lay in between. Germline V lookup: CDR1 SGHVS, CDR2 FQNEAQ. The CDR3 is 15 residues long. The CDR3 DNA reads as TGTGCCAGCAGCTCCCTGGGGGGGACTAATGAAAAACTGTTTTTT. Amino acids: CASSSLGGTNEKLFF.

The chain has TRBV5-5 and TRBJ2-3; 8 nucleotides align to TRBD2. The trim removed 0 bases at V and 7 bases at J, leaving 10 bases unmatched. This CDR3 is 16 amino acids long. Germline V gene data show CDR1 as SGHKS and CDR2 as YYEKEE (reference sequence). The CDR3 DNA sequence: TGTGCCAGCAGCTTGGCGGGGGGGAATGGCATAAATACGCAGTATTTT. Translated, it gives CASSLAGGNGINTQYF.

This chain joins TRBV27 and TRBJ1-2, with TRBD1 matching over 8 bases. The trim removed 6 bases at V and 7 bases at J, leaving 10 bases unmatched. Per germline, CDR1 MNHEY and CDR2 SMNVEV (reference sequence). The CDR3 consists of 14 residues. Written as DNA, the CDR3 is TGTGCCAGCAGCCTACAGGGGGGCAGGGGTGGCTACACCTTC. It translates to CASSLQGGRGGYTF.

The gene calls are TRBV7-8 and TRBJ2-7; D might be TRBD2 (7 bases). V lost 2 bases, J lost 4 bases, and 15 bases lay in between. The CDR3 is 15 residues long. Germline V gives CDR1 SGHVS, CDR2 FQNEAQ. The CDR3 reads CASSLLRGADYEQYF. CDR3 in DNA: TGTGCCAGCAGCTTATTACGGGGGGCGGATTACGAGCAGTACTTC.

This rearrangement joins TRBV19 to TRBJ1-1; possibly TRBD1 for D (5 bases). V dropped 7 bases and J dropped 4 bases, with 22 bases sitting between them. The CDR3 extends over 16 amino acids. Germline V CDR1 and CDR2: LNHDA, SQIVND (reference sequence). CDR3 in DNA: TGTGCCAGTACCACCATAAGAATGGAGGGGACCACTGAAGCTTTCTTT. Residues: CASTTIRMEGTTEAFF.

The chain carries TRBV5-1 and TRBJ1-1; D is uncertain. This CDR3 comprises 17 residues. V was pared by 4 bases and J by 1 base, with 20 bases between. In germline, CDR1 is SGHRS, CDR2 YFSETQ. CDR3 residues: CASSLTFAQNSNTEAFF. CDR3 bases: TGCGCCAGCAGCCTGACTTTTGCTCAGAATTCGAACACTGAAGCTTTCTTT.

The chain couples TRBV5-4 to TRBJ2-3; 8 bases fit TRBD2. The J segment lost 10 bases and the V segment lost 4 bases, leaving 20 bases of the junction unmatched. This CDR3 contains 17 residues. CDR1 and CDR2 (germline): SGHNT, YYREEE (reference sequence). CDR3 sequence: CASSSNINSGNRGSQYF. DNA for the CDR3: TGTGCCAGCAGCAGCAACATCAATAGCGGGAACCGGGGTTCGCAGTATTTT. Looking up the rest from reference TRBV5-4 and TRBJ2-3 gives the full variable domain: ETGVTQSPTHLIKTRGQQVTLRCSSQSGHNTVSWYQQALGQGPQFIFQYYREEENGRGNFPPRFSGLQFPNYSSELNVNALELDDSALYLCASSSNINSGNRGSQYFGPGTRLTVL.

The chain employs TRBV7-9 and TRBJ2-5, with 8 bases that match TRBD2. CDR1 and CDR2 from the germline V gene are SEHNR and FQNEAQ (reference sequence). J lost 5 bases, V lost 5 bases, and 7 bases had no gene match. The CDR3 spans 14 residues. The CDR3 protein is CASSNGLAVETQYF. The CDR3 DNA is TGTGCCAGCAGCAACGGACTAGCTGTTGAGACCCAGTACTTC. The full variable domain, with the rest looked up from reference TRBV7-9 and TRBJ2-5, is DTGVSQNPRHKITKRGQNVTFRCDPISEHNRLYWYRQTLGQGPEFLTYFQNEAQLEKSRLLSDRFSAERPKGSFSTLEIQRTEQGDSAMYLCASSNGLAVETQYFGPGTRLLVL.